This entry lists 26 T cell receptor beta chains sequenced from one sample in a study of cytomegalovirus exposure and HLA in healthy donors. PCR primers comprised 60 Vbeta and 13 Jbeta primers. Assay: immunoSEQ multiplex PCR; the TCRdb copy retains only in-frame clones and omits some. The table shows around 170,000 clones, with more than 80% occurring only once. The sample was PBMCs. These receptors originate from a woman aged 45-65 years in good health and CMV-seropositive.

The chain employs TRBV7-9 and TRBJ2-7, with 7 bases fitting TRBD2. CDR1 is SEHNR, CDR2 FQNEAQ, per germline (reference sequence). Trimming at V came to 5 bases and at J to 5 bases, leaving 9 bases not matched to a gene. This CDR3 is built from 14 residues. The CDR3 DNA sequence: TGTGCCAGCAGCACGGGGACTACCCGCAACGAGCAGTACTTC. It codes for CASSTGTTRNEQYF. The variable domain in full, with the rest retrieved from reference TRBV7-9 and TRBJ2-7, is DTGVSQNPRHKITKRGQNVTFRCDPISEHNRLYWYRQTLGQGPEFLTYFQNEAQLEKSRLLSDRFSAERPKGSFSTLEIQRTEQGDSAMYLCASSTGTTRNEQYFGPGTRLTVT.

This chain uses TRBV7-9 with TRBJ1-1; tentative D call: TRBD1 (5 bases). Trimming left V 5 bases short and J 5 bases short, with 15 bases between. Per the germline V gene, CDR1 is SEHNR and CDR2 is FQNEAQ (reference sequence). This CDR3 region has 14 residues. CDR3 DNA sequence: TGTGCCAGCAGCCCCTCAGGGATGGGGACTGAAGCTTTCTTT. The encoded protein is CASSPSGMGTEAFF.

CDR3 in DNA: TGTGCCAGCAGCTTACAGGGGGCTGGAACCGGGGAGCTGTTTTTT. Translating it yields CASSLQGAGTGELFF. This sequence joins TRBV7-6 and TRBJ2-2, with TRBD1 matching over 8 bases. J gave up 5 bases and V 2 bases, and 4 bases lay outside the gene matches. CDR1 is SGHVS and CDR2 is FNYEAQ in the germline V gene. The CDR3 is 15 amino acids.

This clone has just a few counts. The gene calls are TRBV5-8 and TRBJ2-7, with 9 bases identical to TRBD1. Germline assignment: CDR1 SGHTS and CDR2 YDEGEE. CDR3 size: 14 residues. Trimming removed 4 bases from V and 4 bases from J; junction bases left unmatched: 6. DNA for the CDR3: TGTGCCAGCAGCGCTGGACAGGGGTATTACGAGCAGTACTTC. Translation gives CASSAGQGYYEQYF.

This rearrangement joins TRBV15 to TRBJ2-3, with 7 nucleotides matching TRBD2. The germline gives CDR1 LNHNV, CDR2 YYDKDF (reference sequence). The junction had 10 bases not matched to a gene; V was cut back by 0 bases and J by 1 base. The CDR3 has 18 residues. The CDR3 protein is CATSRDRLLAGGTDTQYF. CDR3 DNA sequence: TGTGCCACCAGCAGAGATCGGTTACTTGCGGGGGGCACAGATACGCAGTATTTT.

The chain links TRBV5-5 to TRBJ1-5, with 8 bases lining up with TRBD1. This CDR3 is 14 amino acids long. V was clipped by 5 bases and J by 3 bases; unmatched bases: 4. Germline V gene sequence: CDR1 SGHKS, CDR2 YYEKEE (reference sequence). The CDR3 DNA follows: TGTGCCAGCAGTTGGACAGGGTCCAATCAGCCCCAGCATTTT. Translated, it gives CASSWTGSNQPQHF.

The CDR3 DNA follows: TGCGCCAGCAGCCATCCGGGACTAGTGTACGAGCAGTACTTC. Translated: CASSHPGLVYEQYF. This chain links TRBV4-1 with TRBJ2-7; 8 bases match TRBD2. V lost 3 bases and J lost 4; bases outside the gene matches: 5. Germline CDR1 is MGHRA and CDR2 is YSYEKL. The CDR3 sequence is 14 residues long.

In its sample, this clone was seen once. The CDR3 loop is CASSWGTGEYGYTF. In DNA form, the CDR3 reads TGTGCCAGCAGCTGGGGGACAGGAGAGTATGGCTACACCTTC. The V gene is TRBV14, the J gene TRBJ1-2; 8 bases are shared with TRBD1. This CDR3 spans 14 amino acids. The V gene's germline CDR1 is SGHDN and CDR2 FVKESK. V dropped 5 bases and J dropped 5; count of bases not matched to a gene: 7.

The V gene is TRBV5-1, the J gene TRBJ2-1; 8 bases are a match to TRBD2. The CDR3 totals 15 residues. Looked up from germline, CDR1 is SGHRS and CDR2 is YFSETQ. Trimming at V came to 4 bases and at J to 5 bases, leaving 8 bases not matched to a gene. CDR3 residues: CASSPITSGNNEQFF. DNA of the CDR3: TGCGCCAGCAGCCCTATTACTAGCGGAAACAATGAGCAGTTCTTC.

In this sample, this clone turned up once. J is TRBJ1-2 and V is TRBV6-1, with unresolved D. The CDR3 extends over 12 amino acids. The V and J ends lost 6 bases and 4 bases respectively, with 9 bases between them. Germline-derived CDR1 and CDR2 are MNHNS and SASEGT. The CDR3 region has the DNA TGTGCCAGCAGAACACCAGGCTATGGCTACACCTTC. Its translation is CASRTPGYGYTF.

The gene calls are TRBV19 and TRBJ2-1; TRBD2 aligns across 13 bases. The V gene's germline CDR1 is LNHDA and CDR2 SQIVND (reference sequence). The V segment lost 3 bases and the J segment 6 bases; nucleotides outside the gene matches: 8. CDR3 length: 17 residues. CDR3 bases: TGTGCCAGTAGTATCAGAACTAGCGGGGGGGCAAGCAATGAGCAGTTCTTC. Its translation is CASSIRTSGGASNEQFF. Complete variable domain (other parts from reference TRBV19 and TRBJ2-1): DGGITQSPKYLFRKEGQNVTLSCEQNLNHDAMYWYRQDPGQGLRLIYYSQIVNDFQKGDIAEGYSVSREKKESFPLTVTSAQKNPTAFYLCASSIRTSGGASNEQFFGPGTRLTVL.

This chain links TRBV11-2 with TRBJ2-5; tentative D call: TRBD2 (7 bases). The CDR3 is made up of 16 amino acids. Germline lookup yields CDR1 SGHAT and CDR2 FQNNGV. Trimming cost V 2 bases and J 5 bases, with 18 bases left between them. CDR3 nucleotide sequence: TGTGCCAGCAGCTTATTTGAGGGGGGGCCCGCGGAGACCCAGTACTTC. This gives the protein CASSLFEGGPAETQYF.

The chain recombines TRBV5-5 with TRBJ1-1; 9 positions agree with TRBD1. V gave up 4 bases and J gave up 1 base; unmatched junction bases: 2. The CDR3 runs to 14 residues. Per the germline V gene, CDR1 is SGHKS and CDR2 is YYEKEE (reference sequence). CDR3 loop: CASSMGQGNTEAFF. The DNA for the CDR3 is TGTGCCAGCAGCATGGGACAGGGGAACACTGAAGCTTTCTTT.

V and J are TRBV5-4 and TRBJ2-3; 13 nucleotides match TRBD2. The V segment lost 4 bases and the J segment 4 bases; nucleotides outside the gene matches: 6. The CDR3 has 16 residues. Germline CDR1 reads SGHNT; CDR2 reads YYREEE (reference sequence). The CDR3, as DNA: TGTGCCAGCAGCGCTACTAGCGGGGGGGCCCCAGATACGCAGTATTTT. It codes for CASSATSGGAPDTQYF.

This clone was found once. V is TRBV28 and J is TRBJ1-4; possible D gene TRBD1, 5 bases. From germline, CDR1 is MDHEN and CDR2 SYDVKM. The CDR3 has 12 residues. The V end lost 4 bases, the J end lost 8 bases, and 8 bases lay between the germline ends. CDR3 nucleotide sequence: TGTGCCAGCAGTTCGACAGAGGAAAAACTGTTTTTT. It codes for CASSSTEEKLFF. The entire variable domain, with the rest obtained from reference TRBV28 and TRBJ1-4, is as follows: DVKVTQSSRYLVKRTGEKVFLECVQDMDHENMFWYRQDPGLGLRLIYFSYDVKMKEKGDIPEGYSVSREKKERFSLILESASTNQTSMYLCASSSTEEKLFFGSGTQLSVL.

This sequence joins TRBV27 and TRBJ2-7; 8 bases fit TRBD1. V shed 7 bases and J 4 bases; nucleotides not matched to a gene: 18. Germline-derived CDR1 and CDR2 are MNHEY and SMNVEV (reference sequence). The CDR3 consists of 17 residues. Here the CDR3 DNA reads TGTGCCAGCACCCTTGTAGCCCAGGGGGCGCAACGGTACGAGCAGTACTTC. It codes for CASTLVAQGAQRYEQYF.

The J gene is TRBJ2-7, the V gene TRBV19; TRBD1 matches at 9 bases. The CDR3 runs 13 residues. V lost 10 bases to trimming and J lost 5 bases; unmatched junction nucleotides: 9. Germline CDR1 LNHDA, CDR2 SQIVND (reference sequence). The CDR3 is CATADRGGNEQYF. CDR3 coding DNA: TGTGCCACCGCGGACAGGGGAGGGAACGAGCAGTACTTC.

This chain joins TRBV4-1 and TRBJ1-5; no firm D call. This CDR3 has 14 residues. CDR1 MGHRA and CDR2 YSYEKL come from the germline V gene. The ends were cut back, 0 bases at V and 1 base at J, with 4 bases in the middle. The CDR3, as DNA: TGCGCCAGCAGCCAAGACAGGAGCAATCAGCCCCAGCATTTT. Translating gives CASSQDRSNQPQHF.

The V gene is TRBV7-2, the J gene TRBJ2-7; 8 bases agree with TRBD1. Germline CDR1 is SGHTA and CDR2 is FQGNSA. This CDR3 has 14 amino acids. The trim removed 4 bases at V and 4 bases at J, leaving 6 bases unmatched. Here the CDR3 reads CASSSRTGRYEQYF. DNA of the CDR3: TGTGCCAGCAGCTCCAGGACAGGGAGATACGAGCAGTACTTC.

The chain combines TRBV7-2 with TRBJ2-7, with TRBD2 matching 8 bases. CDR3 length: 17 amino acids. The junction had 14 bases not matched to a gene; V was cut back by 2 bases and J by 5 bases. Germline V gene sequence: CDR1 SGHTA, CDR2 FQGNSA. Written as DNA, the CDR3 is TGTGCCAGCAGCTTAACTTTTTGGCGGGGGGCCCTGGACGAGCAGTACTTC. It specifies CASSLTFWRGALDEQYF.

V is TRBV14 and J is TRBJ2-2, with D uncertain. With 1 base removed from V and 2 bases from J, the gap between germline ends came to 2 bases. In germline, CDR1 is SGHDN, CDR2 FVKESK. The CDR3 runs 13 residues. CDR3 protein: CASSQVNTGELFF. The DNA of the CDR3 is TGTGCCAGCAGCCAAGTAAACACCGGGGAGCTGTTTTTT.

The V and J genes are TRBV5-5 and TRBJ2-5; TRBD2 agrees at 16 bases. The germline CDR1 and CDR2 sequences are SGHKS and YYEKEE (reference sequence). The junction had 16 bases not matched to a gene; V was cut back by 3 bases and J by 5 bases. CDR3 length: 20 amino acids. CDR3 bases: TGTGCCAGCAGCTCCACGGCCGGGACTAGCGGGGGGGCTCTCGAGGAGACCCAGTACTTC. Encoded protein: CASSSTAGTSGGALEETQYF.

The CDR3 protein is CASSPGGAGETQYF. The CDR3 DNA follows: TGCGCCAGCAGTCCCGGGGGGGCGGGAGAGACCCAGTACTTC. V usage is TRBV10-1 and J usage is TRBJ2-5, with 8 bases that match TRBD2. V was pared by 5 bases and J by 4 bases, with 6 bases of the junction left unmatched. The CDR3 loop spans 14 amino acids. CDR1 and CDR2 (germline): WNHNN, SYGVQD (reference sequence).

This chain connects TRBV11-3 to TRBJ2-1, with a weak D call TRBD1 (6 bases). The V gene lost 0 bases and the J gene lost 2 bases, with 17 bases spanning the gap. The CDR3 spans 18 residues. The germline CDR1 and CDR2 sequences are SGHNT and YENEEA. For the CDR3, the DNA is TGTGCCAGCAGCTTAGACCCGATCTTTAGGACAGCCTACAATGAGCAGTTCTTC. It yields the protein CASSLDPIFRTAYNEQFF.

This chain joins TRBV11-2 and TRBJ2-5; TRBD2 matches 9 bases. The CDR3 consists of 17 residues. Germline V gives CDR1 SGHAT, CDR2 FQNNGV. J lost 4 bases, V lost 3 bases, and 12 bases had no gene match. CDR3 sequence: CASSLGAAGGRRETQYF. The CDR3 DNA sequence: TGTGCCAGCAGCTTGGGTGCCGCGGGGGGGCGGCGAGAGACCCAGTACTTC.

This clone has just one count. The chain uses TRBV10-2 and TRBJ2-5; 11 bases map to TRBD2. Germline V gene data show CDR1 as WSHSY and CDR2 as SAAADI. Losses at the gene ends were 6 bases for V and 2 bases for J; bases not matched to a gene: 11. This CDR3 spans 17 amino acids. The CDR3 protein is CASRSSSASGGQETQYF. In DNA, the CDR3 is TGCGCCAGCAGGTCTTCTTCGGCTAGCGGGGGGCAAGAGACCCAGTACTTC.